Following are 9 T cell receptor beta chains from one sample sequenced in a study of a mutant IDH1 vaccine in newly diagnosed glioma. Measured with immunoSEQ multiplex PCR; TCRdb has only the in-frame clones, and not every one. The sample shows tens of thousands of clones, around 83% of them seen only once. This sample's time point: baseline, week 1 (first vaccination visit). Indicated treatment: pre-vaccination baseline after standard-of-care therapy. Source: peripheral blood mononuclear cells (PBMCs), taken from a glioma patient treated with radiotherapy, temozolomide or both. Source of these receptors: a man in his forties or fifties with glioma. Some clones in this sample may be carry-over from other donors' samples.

The CDR3 loop is CASSLGGLGYGYTF. In nucleotides, the CDR3 is TGTGCCAGCAGCTTAGGGGGGTTAGGCTATGGCTACACCTTC. The V call is TRBV13, the J call TRBJ1-2; the D is unclear. In germline, CDR1 is PRHDT, CDR2 FYEKMQ (reference sequence). The CDR3 length is 14 residues. V lost 0 bases and J 4 bases, leaving 9 bases between the germline ends.

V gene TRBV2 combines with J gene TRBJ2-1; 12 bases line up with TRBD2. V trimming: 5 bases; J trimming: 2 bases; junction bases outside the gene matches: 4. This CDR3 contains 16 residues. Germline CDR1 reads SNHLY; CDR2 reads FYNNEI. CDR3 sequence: CASSIGLAGPYNEQFF. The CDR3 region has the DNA TGTGCCAGCAGTATTGGACTAGCGGGGCCCTACAATGAGCAGTTCTTC.

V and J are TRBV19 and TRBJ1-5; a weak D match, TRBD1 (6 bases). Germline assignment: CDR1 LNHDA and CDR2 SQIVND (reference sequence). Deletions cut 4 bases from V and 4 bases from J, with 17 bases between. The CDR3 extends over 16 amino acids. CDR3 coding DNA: TGTGCCAGTAGTACCACCTGGGGGCCGGGGAATCAGCCCCAGCATTTT. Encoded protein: CASSTTWGPGNQPQHF.

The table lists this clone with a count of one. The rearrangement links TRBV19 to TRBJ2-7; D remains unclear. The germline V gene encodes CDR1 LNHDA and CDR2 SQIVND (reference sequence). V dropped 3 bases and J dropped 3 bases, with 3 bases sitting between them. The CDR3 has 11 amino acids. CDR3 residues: CASSMGYEQYF. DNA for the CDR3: TGTGCCAGTAGTATGGGCTACGAGCAGTACTTC. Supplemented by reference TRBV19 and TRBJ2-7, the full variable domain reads DGGITQSPKYLFRKEGQNVTLSCEQNLNHDAMYWYRQDPGQGLRLIYYSQIVNDFQKGDIAEGYSVSREKKESFPLTVTSAQKNPTAFYLCASSMGYEQYFGPGTRLTVT.

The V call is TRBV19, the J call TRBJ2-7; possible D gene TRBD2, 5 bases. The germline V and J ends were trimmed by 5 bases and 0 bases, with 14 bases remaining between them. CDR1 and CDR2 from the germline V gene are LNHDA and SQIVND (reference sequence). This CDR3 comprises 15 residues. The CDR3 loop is CASSSPGEYSYEQYF. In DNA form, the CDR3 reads TGTGCCAGTAGTTCCCCCGGGGAATACTCCTACGAGCAGTACTTC.

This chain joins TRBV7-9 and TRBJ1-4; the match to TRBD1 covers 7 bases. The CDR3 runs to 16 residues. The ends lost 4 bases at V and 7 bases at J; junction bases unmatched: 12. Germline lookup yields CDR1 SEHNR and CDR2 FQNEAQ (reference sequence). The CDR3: CASSSSRQGVSEKLFF. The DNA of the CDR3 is TGTGCCAGCAGCTCCTCCCGACAGGGCGTGAGTGAAAAACTGTTTTTT.

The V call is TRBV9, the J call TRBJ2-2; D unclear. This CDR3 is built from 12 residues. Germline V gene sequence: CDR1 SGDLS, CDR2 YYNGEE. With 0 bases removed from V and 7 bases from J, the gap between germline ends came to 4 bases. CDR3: CASSVEIGELFF. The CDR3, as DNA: TGTGCCAGCAGCGTAGAAATCGGGGAGCTGTTTTTT.

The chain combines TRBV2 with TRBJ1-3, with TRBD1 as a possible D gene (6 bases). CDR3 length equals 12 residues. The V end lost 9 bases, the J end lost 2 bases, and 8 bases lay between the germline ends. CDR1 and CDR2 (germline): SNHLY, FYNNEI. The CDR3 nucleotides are TGTGCCAGTGGGACAACTGGAAACACCATATATTTT. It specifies CASGTTGNTIYF.

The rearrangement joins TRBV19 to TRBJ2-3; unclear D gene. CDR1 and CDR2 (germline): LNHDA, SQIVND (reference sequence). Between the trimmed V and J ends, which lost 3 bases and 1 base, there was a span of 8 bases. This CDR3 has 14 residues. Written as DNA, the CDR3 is TGTGCCAGTAGTATCAACTCACGCACAGATACGCAGTATTTT. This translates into CASSINSRTDTQYF.